Given below is one T cell receptor beta chain in context. The sample carries other DNA sequences with the same CDR3. Authors' methods: Reference gene primer amplification yielded estimated nucleated cell counts. TCRdb's copy holds only in-frame clones and misses some; the assay was immunoSEQ multiplex PCR. That table supplies the V and J calls and clone size; D and trimming were determined from the DNA. Here the sample spans 200,000 to 250,000 clones, roughly 89% being singletons. The sample is drawn from a study of blood T cell repertoires in COVID-19. Germline V CDR1 and CDR2: KGHSH, LQKENI. V lost 3 bases, J lost 0 bases, and 8 bases lay in between. This CDR3 contains 14 residues. The study drew participants aged about 18 to 89 years from fewer than 30 US areas. Cohort assignment relied on participant-reported clinical history.

The receptor was derived from a woman aged 40 to 50 with acute COVID-19. Input material: PBMCs or T cells enriched from blood (not recorded which). The chain carries TRBV18 and TRBJ1-1, with D possibly being TRBD1 (5 bases). CDR3 amino acids: CASSPQGMNTEAFF. Here the CDR3 DNA reads TGTGCCAGCTCACCCCAGGGCATGAACACTGAAGCTTTCTTT.